This T cell receptor (beta chain) comes out of a study of T cells in Graves' hyperthyroidism and ophthalmopathy. There were TCR beta CDR3 regions amplified from RNA transcripts. HTBI primers were the set used in a first-round RT-PCR of the TCR CDR3. TCRdb reanalysed the multiplex PCR reads using MiXCR and keeps one entry per CDR3 protein. The sample shows about 560,000 distinct CDR3 sequences, 16% of them seen only once. This clonotype appeared a few times. The germline V gene has CDR1 MDHEN and CDR2 SYDVKM. The CDR3 is 14 residues long. Deletions cut 3 bases from V and 7 bases from J, with 15 bases between. Exclusion of patients followed from uncontrolled infection, other autoimmune disease, pregnancy or lactation. Clinicians diagnosed patients from clinical symptoms, serum thyroxine and TRAb, thyroid ultrasound and orbital computed tomography.

This TCR derives from a woman aged 18-29 years with Graves' hyperthyroidism. The sample taken for sequencing was blood. The rearrangement uses TRBV28 and TRBJ1-2; no firm D call. The CDR3 nucleotides are TGTGCCAGCAGTTTCGCCGGGCAGTTGCCTGGCTACACCTTC. It codes for CASSFAGQLPGYTF.